This TCR beta chain was sequenced for a study of regulatory T cells in long-lasting Graves disease. Documented time point: newly diagnosed GD, antithyroid drugs for less than 3 months. Generation of the TCR library employed RNA extracted from PBMCs. EDTA tubes were used for drawing around 9 milliliters of peripheral blood. This clonotype has ten or more counts. Its antigen remains unknown. Study observations and caveats: Sampling was limited to peripheral blood rather than thyroid tissue.

The CDR3 runs to 14 residues. The germline V and J ends were trimmed by 1 base and 1 base, with 7 bases remaining between them. CDR1 and CDR2 (germline): SGHTA, FQGNSA. Libraries of TCR beta came from iRepertoire HTBI primers plus Arm-PCR of CDR3 regions. MiXCR, run by TCRdb on the multiplex PCR reads, gives a single entry per CDR3 protein. The data contain about 620,000 distinct CDR3 sequences, about 15% of them seen just once; the ten biggest clones take up approximately 18%. These sequences were also reported in another study, on T cells in Graves' hyperthyroidism and ophthalmopathy. From that paper: Expanded thyroid clonotypes (above 0.001) were mostly also found in blood.

The chain carries TRBV7-2 and TRBJ2-5, with TRBD2 as a possible D gene (6 bases). The sequences come from peripheral blood mononuclear cells (PBMCs), collected at new diagnosis, from a patient treated with antithyroid drugs. This receptor was taken from a woman aged 25 to 45 with Graves disease. The CDR3 loop is CASSLERAQETQYF. CDR3 DNA sequence: TGTGCCAGCAGCTTAGAGCGGGCCCAAGAGACCCAGTACTTC.